This is a list of T cell receptor beta chains from one sample in a study of blood T cell repertoires in COVID-19. The table came from immunoSEQ multiplex PCR; TCRdb's copy has only in-frame clones and leaves some out. The sample lists around 310,000 clones, roughly 89% occurring once. Sequencing used PBMCs or T cells enriched from blood (not recorded which). These receptors came from a woman aged 25 to 39 who had recovered from COVID-19. The CDR3 runs from the conserved cysteine through the conserved F or W. The order of the fields is D gene, V gene, J gene, clone size, CDR3 DNA, CDR3 protein. The D gene is left open where the match is weak. Where a row states a size, it is once, few, many or the class of an expanded clone; other rows omit it.

D: NA
V: TRBV5-1
J: TRBJ1-2
size: NA
DNA: TGCGCCAGCAGCTTGGCCTTGACAAGCACGTCCTATGGCTACACCTTC
CDR3: CASSLALTSTSYGYTF

D: TRBD1
V: TRBV6-2/TRBV6-3
J: TRBJ1-2
size: NA
DNA: TGTGCCAGCAGCAAAGTGACAGGGGGCGACTATGGCTACACCTTC
CDR3: CASSKVTGGDYGYTF

D: NA
V: TRBV29-1
J: TRBJ2-6
size: NA
DNA: TGCAGCGTTGAAAATCTGAGTCCCTCTGGGGCCAACGTCCTGACTTTC
CDR3: CSVENLSPSGANVLTF

D: TRBD2
V: TRBV11-2
J: TRBJ2-7
size: NA
DNA: TGTGCCAGCAGCTTAGGAAAAGGGACTAGCAATCGGTACGAGCAGTACTTC
CDR3: CASSLGKGTSNRYEQYF

D: TRBD1
V: TRBV4-1
J: TRBJ2-2
size: NA
DNA: TGCGCCAGCAGTGGGGACAGCACGAACACCGGGGAGCTGTTTTTT
CDR3: CASSGDSTNTGELFF

D: NA
V: TRBV6-4
J: TRBJ2-2
size: NA
DNA: TGTGCCAGCAGTCCTAGCTTGTTTGACACCGGGGAGCTGTTTTTT
CDR3: CASSPSLFDTGELFF

D: TRBD2
V: TRBV5-1
J: TRBJ2-1
size: once
DNA: TGCGCCAGCAGCTTGGCCCTCTTGAGCGGGGATGAGCAGTTCTTC
CDR3: CASSLALLSGDEQFF

D: NA
V: TRBV11-2
J: TRBJ2-7
size: NA
DNA: TGTGCCAGCAGCCGTATCCGGACAGTCTCCTACGAGCAGTACTTC
CDR3: CASSRIRTVSYEQYF

D: TRBD1
V: TRBV14
J: TRBJ2-7
size: NA
DNA: TGTGCCAGCAGCCAAGGGATCGGACAGGCTTACGAGCAGTACTTC
CDR3: CASSQGIGQAYEQYF

D: TRBD1
V: TRBV19
J: TRBJ1-1
size: NA
DNA: TGTGCCAGTAGTATCCCCACTTGGCAGGGGGCGCTTTGGAACACTGAAGCTTTCTTT
CDR3: CASSIPTWQGALWNTEAFF

D: NA
V: TRBV5-1
J: TRBJ2-4
size: NA
DNA: TGCGCCAGCAGCGGACTAGCCAAAAACATTCAGTACTTC
CDR3: CASSGLAKNIQYF

D: NA
V: TRBV29-1
J: TRBJ1-2
size: NA
DNA: TGCAGCGTTGTGGGTCAGGGCAAGGGCTACACCTTC
CDR3: CSVVGQGKGYTF

D: TRBD1
V: TRBV5-6
J: TRBJ2-5
size: once
DNA: TGTGCCAGCAGCGATCCGGGACAGGGGATCGAGACCCAGTACTTC
CDR3: CASSDPGQGIETQYF

D: TRBD1
V: TRBV10-3
J: TRBJ1-5
size: NA
DNA: TGTGCCATCAGCAAAGAGGGGGCGATACCAAGGGGGAATCAGCCCCAGCATTTT
CDR3: CAISKEGAIPRGNQPQHF

D: NA
V: TRBV28
J: TRBJ2-7
size: NA
DNA: TGTGCCAGCAGTTTCGGGACACTTCTCTACGAGCAGTACTTC
CDR3: CASSFGTLLYEQYF

D: NA
V: TRBV27
J: TRBJ2-2
size: NA
DNA: TGTGCCAGCAGGATAGGACAGAACACCGGGGAGCTGTTTTTT
CDR3: CASRIGQNTGELFF

D: TRBD2
V: TRBV24-1
J: TRBJ2-2
size: NA
DNA: TGTGCCACCAGTGATGGTAGGACTAGCGGGAGAGACGGGGAGCTGTTTTTT
CDR3: CATSDGRTSGRDGELFF

D: NA
V: TRBV5-4
J: TRBJ2-1
size: NA
DNA: TGTGCCAGCAGCCAATTAGGGGGGGAGACCCATGGTGCTGAGCAGTTCTTC
CDR3: CASSQLGGETHGAEQFF

D: NA
V: TRBV2
J: TRBJ1-1
size: NA
DNA: TGTGCCAGCAGTCGAGGACCCGGGGAGAACACTGAAGCTTTCTTT
CDR3: CASSRGPGENTEAFF

D: NA
V: TRBV27
J: TRBJ2-5
size: once
DNA: TGTGCCAGCAGTCTGTCGCAAGAGACCCAGTACTTC
CDR3: CASSLSQETQYF

D: NA
V: TRBV27
J: TRBJ1-1
size: NA
DNA: TGTGCCAGCAGTTTGACAGCGTCAACCACTGAAGCTTTCTTT
CDR3: CASSLTASTTEAFF

D: NA
V: TRBV6-5
J: TRBJ2-5
size: NA
DNA: TGTGCCAGCAGTTACACAGGTTCCCGAGAGACCCAGTACTTC
CDR3: CASSYTGSRETQYF

D: NA
V: TRBV29-1
J: TRBJ2-1
size: NA
DNA: TGCAGCGCCGGCCTCGGTTCCTACAATGAGCAGTTCTTC
CDR3: CSAGLGSYNEQFF

D: TRBD1
V: TRBV28
J: TRBJ1-2
size: once
DNA: TGTGGAGCAGTCCCAGGGGGCCTTAACTATGGCTACACCTTC
CDR3: CGAVPGGLNYGYTF

D: NA
V: TRBV4-1
J: TRBJ1-5
size: NA
DNA: TGCGCCAGCAGCCCCCTCGGGGAGGGCAATCAGCCCCAGCATTTT
CDR3: CASSPLGEGNQPQHF

D: TRBD1
V: TRBV5-6
J: TRBJ2-3
size: NA
DNA: TGTGCCAGCAGCATTCCGGGACAGGTGGCAGATACGCAGTATTTT
CDR3: CASSIPGQVADTQYF

D: TRBD2
V: TRBV6-2/TRBV6-3
J: TRBJ2-5
size: NA
DNA: TGTGCCAGCAGTACCACAGGCGTATGGGGGACTAGCGGAGATCAAGAGACCCAGTACTTC
CDR3: CASSTTGVWGTSGDQETQYF

D: NA
V: TRBV14
J: TRBJ1-2
size: NA
DNA: TGTGCCAGCAGCCCCGTATACAGTTACTATGGCTACACCTTC
CDR3: CASSPVYSYYGYTF